This TCR beta chain was captured in a study of T-cell memory formation after mild COVID-19. Across the whole study: Across donors, TCR clusters were largely donor specific.

This clonotype was picked up a small number of times. TCRdb called the 5' RACE reads again in MiXCR, with one record for every CDR3 protein. The sample has hundreds of thousands of distinct CDR3 sequences, 18% seen once. The CDR3 extends over 16 amino acids. Germline CDR1 reads LGHNA; CDR2 reads YSLEER. V lost 0 bases and J 2 bases, leaving 8 bases between the germline ends. Source material: PBMCs or a T cell subset sorted from them (not recorded which). V is TRBV4-3 and J is TRBJ2-6; the D is unclear. The receptor's source is a man in his late teens or twenties who had mild COVID-19 (a few samples of this study predate the infection). Cell type and time point are not known. CDR3 residues: CASSQDPRPGANVLTF. CDR3 coding DNA: TGCGCCAGCAGCCAAGATCCGAGGCCTGGGGCCAACGTCCTGACTTTC.